Presented here are 4 T cell receptor beta chains from one specimen sequenced in a study of T cell responses to AZD1222 COVID-19 vaccine (dated by TCRdb to about 2021). Libraries were constructed by the immunoSEQ multiplex PCR assay. The table comes from immuneACCESS by way of TCRdb, which keeps in-frame sequences with V and J called. Part of the clones is missing from these tables; in studies checked, under half for an unresolved V gene and the rest for unknown reasons. The sample table shows some 160,000 clones, and around 88% are seen once. The top ten hold about 1% of the sample. Read against the paper, the sample's time point label means: about 28 days (+/-7) after the second vaccine dose. This specimen was peripheral blood, taken 28 days after the second AZD1222 dose. All receptors come from an adult who received the AZD1222 COVID-19 vaccine.

This chain joins TRBV28 and TRBJ2-3; 7 positions agree with TRBD2. This CDR3 contains 16 residues. The J segment lost 2 bases and the V segment lost 5 bases, leaving 10 bases of the junction unmatched. Germline CDR1 and CDR2: MDHEN and SYDVKM. The CDR3 is CASSPPWGDYTDTQYF. CDR3 DNA sequence: TGTGCCAGCAGTCCGCCTTGGGGGGACTACACAGATACGCAGTATTTT. Filled out from reference TRBV28 and TRBJ2-3, the complete variable domain reads DVKVTQSSRYLVKRTGEKVFLECVQDMDHENMFWYRQDPGLGLRLIYFSYDVKMKEKGDIPEGYSVSREKKERFSLILESASTNQTSMYLCASSPPWGDYTDTQYFGPGTRLTVL.

This sequence joins TRBV4-3 and TRBJ2-7; D gene ambiguous. V lost 0 bases, J lost 6 bases, and 18 bases lay in between. The CDR3 covers 16 residues. Per the germline V gene, CDR1 is LGHNA and CDR2 is YSLEER. For the CDR3, the DNA is TGCGCCAGCAGCCAAGAGAGGACGGGCGGATTGGGCGAGCAGTACTTC. It is translated as CASSQERTGGLGEQYF.

The rearrangement links TRBV14 to TRBJ1-2; D is unresolved. Trimming stripped 4 bases from V and 3 bases from J, with 9 bases between. Germline CDR1 and CDR2: SGHDN and FVKESK. The CDR3 contains 13 residues. The CDR3 DNA sequence: TGTGCCAGCAGCCCCAGGACGGACTATGGCTACACCTTC. This encodes CASSPRTDYGYTF.

V and J are TRBV4-1 and TRBJ1-2; 8 nucleotides align to TRBD1. The V segment lost 4 bases and the J segment 4 bases; nucleotides outside the gene matches: 5. Germline V gene lookup returns CDR1 MGHRA and CDR2 YSYEKL. This CDR3 has 14 residues. In DNA form, the CDR3 reads TGCGCCAGCAGCCCGACAGGGGATAGCTATGGCTACACCTTC. Protein sequence: CASSPTGDSYGYTF.